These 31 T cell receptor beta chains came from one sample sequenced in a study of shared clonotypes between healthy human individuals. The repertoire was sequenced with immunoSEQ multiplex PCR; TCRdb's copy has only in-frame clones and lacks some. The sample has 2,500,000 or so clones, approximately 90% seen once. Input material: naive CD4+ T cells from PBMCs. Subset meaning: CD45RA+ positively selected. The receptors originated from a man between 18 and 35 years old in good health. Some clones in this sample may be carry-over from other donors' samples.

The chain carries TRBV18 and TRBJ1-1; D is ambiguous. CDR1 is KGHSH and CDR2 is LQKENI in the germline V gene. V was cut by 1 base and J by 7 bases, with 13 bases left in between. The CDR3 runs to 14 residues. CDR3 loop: CASSPRITDNEAFF. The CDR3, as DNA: TGTGCCAGCTCACCACGAATCACAGATAATGAAGCTTTCTTT.

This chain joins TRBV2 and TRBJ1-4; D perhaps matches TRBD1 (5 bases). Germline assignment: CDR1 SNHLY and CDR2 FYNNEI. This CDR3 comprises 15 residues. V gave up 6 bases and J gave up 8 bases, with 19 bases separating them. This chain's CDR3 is CASRGDRQGNEKLFF. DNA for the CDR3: TGTGCCAGCAGGGGGGACCGGCAGGGTAACGAAAAACTGTTTTTT.

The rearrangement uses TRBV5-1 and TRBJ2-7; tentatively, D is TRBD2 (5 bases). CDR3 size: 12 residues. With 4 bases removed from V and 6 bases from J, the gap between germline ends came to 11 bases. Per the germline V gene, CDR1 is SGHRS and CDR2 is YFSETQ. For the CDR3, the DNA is TGCGCCAGCAGCGCAACTAGTAGCGAGCAGTACTTC. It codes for CASSATSSEQYF.

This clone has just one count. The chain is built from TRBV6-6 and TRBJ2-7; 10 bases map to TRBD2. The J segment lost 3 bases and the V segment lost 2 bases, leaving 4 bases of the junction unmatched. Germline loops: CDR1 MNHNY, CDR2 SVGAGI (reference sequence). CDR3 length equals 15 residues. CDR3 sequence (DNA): TGTGCCAGCAGTTACCCTAGCGGGAGAGGCTACGAGCAGTACTTC. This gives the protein CASSYPSGRGYEQYF.

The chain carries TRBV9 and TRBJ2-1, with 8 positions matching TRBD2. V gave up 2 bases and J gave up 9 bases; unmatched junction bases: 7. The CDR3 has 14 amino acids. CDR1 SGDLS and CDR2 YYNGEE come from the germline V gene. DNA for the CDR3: TGTGCCAGCAGCGTCGGCGGGAGGTTTAGTGAGCAGTTCTTC. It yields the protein CASSVGGRFSEQFF.

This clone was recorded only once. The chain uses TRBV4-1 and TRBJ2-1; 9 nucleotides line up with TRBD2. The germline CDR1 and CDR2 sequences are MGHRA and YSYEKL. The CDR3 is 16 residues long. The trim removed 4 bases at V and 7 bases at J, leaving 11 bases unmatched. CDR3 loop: CASSPPIAGELNEQFF. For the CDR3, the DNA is TGCGCCAGCAGCCCTCCGATAGCGGGAGAACTAAATGAGCAGTTCTTC.

CDR3 DNA sequence: TGTGCCAGCAGTTTTACAGGGGAATCAGGGCAGCCCCAGCATTTT. It is translated as CASSFTGESGQPQHF. The gene calls are TRBV6-5 and TRBJ1-5; 7 bases are shared with TRBD1. Germline V lookup: CDR1 MNHEY, CDR2 SVGAGI. Trimming cost V 4 bases and J 7 bases; bases outside gene matches: 10. This CDR3 has 15 residues.

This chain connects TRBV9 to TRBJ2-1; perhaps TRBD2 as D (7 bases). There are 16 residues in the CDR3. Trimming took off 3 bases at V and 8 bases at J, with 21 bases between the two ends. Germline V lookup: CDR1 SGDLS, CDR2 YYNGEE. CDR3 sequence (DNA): TGTGCCAGCAGCGAGTCCTCCGGACTAGAGGGGGATGAGCAGTTCTTC. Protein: CASSESSGLEGDEQFF.

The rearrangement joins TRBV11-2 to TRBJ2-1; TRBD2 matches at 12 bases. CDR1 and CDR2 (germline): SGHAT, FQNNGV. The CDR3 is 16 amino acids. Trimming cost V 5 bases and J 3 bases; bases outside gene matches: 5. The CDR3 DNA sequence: TGTGCCAGCAGCGTACTAGCGGGAGGACTCTACAATGAGCAGTTCTTC. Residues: CASSVLAGGLYNEQFF.

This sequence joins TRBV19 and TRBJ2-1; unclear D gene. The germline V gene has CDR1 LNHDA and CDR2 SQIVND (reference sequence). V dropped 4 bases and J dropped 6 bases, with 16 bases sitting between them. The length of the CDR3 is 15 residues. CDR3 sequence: CASSTSPTHRNEQFF. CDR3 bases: TGTGCCAGTAGTACCTCTCCCACGCACCGCAATGAGCAGTTCTTC.

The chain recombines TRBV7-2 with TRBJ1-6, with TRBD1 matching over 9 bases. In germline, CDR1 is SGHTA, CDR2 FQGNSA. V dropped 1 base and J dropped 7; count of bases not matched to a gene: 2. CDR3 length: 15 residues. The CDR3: CASSLGTGVNSPLHF. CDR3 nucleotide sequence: TGTGCCAGCAGCTTAGGGACAGGGGTGAATTCACCCCTCCACTTT.

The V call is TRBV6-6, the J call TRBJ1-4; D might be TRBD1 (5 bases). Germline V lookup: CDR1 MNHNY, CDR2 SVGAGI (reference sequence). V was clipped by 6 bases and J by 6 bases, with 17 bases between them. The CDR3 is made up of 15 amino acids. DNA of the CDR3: TGTGCCAGCAGACGCGACAGTCTTTTGGATGAAAAACTGTTTTTT. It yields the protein CASRRDSLLDEKLFF.

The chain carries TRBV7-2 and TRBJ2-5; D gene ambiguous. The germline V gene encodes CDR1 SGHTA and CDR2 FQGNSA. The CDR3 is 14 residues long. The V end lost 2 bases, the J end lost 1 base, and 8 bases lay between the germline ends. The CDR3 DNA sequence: TGTGCCAGCAGCTTATACCAAACCCAAGAGACCCAGTACTTC. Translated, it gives CASSLYQTQETQYF.

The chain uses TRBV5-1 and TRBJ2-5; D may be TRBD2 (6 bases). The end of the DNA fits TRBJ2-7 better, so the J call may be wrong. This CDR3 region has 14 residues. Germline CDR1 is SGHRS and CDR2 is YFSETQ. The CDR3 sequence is CASSGRLPTYEQYF. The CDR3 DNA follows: TGCGCCAGCTCCGGGAGACTTCCTACCTACGAGCAGTACTTC.

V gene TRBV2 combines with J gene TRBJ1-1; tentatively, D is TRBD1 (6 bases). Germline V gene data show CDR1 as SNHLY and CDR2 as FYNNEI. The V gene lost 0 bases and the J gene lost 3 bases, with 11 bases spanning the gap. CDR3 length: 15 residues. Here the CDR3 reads CASSEARTGYTEAFF. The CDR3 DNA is TGTGCCAGCAGTGAAGCCCGAACAGGGTACACTGAAGCTTTCTTT.

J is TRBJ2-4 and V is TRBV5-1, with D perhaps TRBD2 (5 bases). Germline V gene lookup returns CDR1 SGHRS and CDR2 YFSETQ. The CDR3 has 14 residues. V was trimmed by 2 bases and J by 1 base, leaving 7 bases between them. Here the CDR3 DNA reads TGCGCCAGCAGCTTCCCGGGGGCCAAAAACATTCAGTACTTC. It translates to CASSFPGAKNIQYF.

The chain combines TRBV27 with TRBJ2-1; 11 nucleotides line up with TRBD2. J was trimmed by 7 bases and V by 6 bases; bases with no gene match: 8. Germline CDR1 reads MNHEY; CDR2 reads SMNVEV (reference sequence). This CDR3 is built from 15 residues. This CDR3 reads CASRGLAGGENEQFF. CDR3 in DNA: TGTGCCAGCAGGGGGCTAGCGGGAGGTGAGAATGAGCAGTTCTTC.

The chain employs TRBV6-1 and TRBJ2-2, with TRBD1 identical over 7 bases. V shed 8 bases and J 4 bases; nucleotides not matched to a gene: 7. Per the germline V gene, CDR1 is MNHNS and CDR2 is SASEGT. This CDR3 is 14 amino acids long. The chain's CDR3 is CASSRGLATGELFF. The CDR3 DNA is TGTGCCAGCTCGAGGGGGCTAGCCACCGGGGAGCTGTTTTTT.

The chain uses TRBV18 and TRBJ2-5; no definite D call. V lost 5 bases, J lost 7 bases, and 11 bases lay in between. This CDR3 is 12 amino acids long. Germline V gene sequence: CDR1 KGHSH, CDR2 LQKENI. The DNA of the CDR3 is TGTGCCAGCTCAGCGCTTTTAGGGACCCAGTACTTC. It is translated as CASSALLGTQYF. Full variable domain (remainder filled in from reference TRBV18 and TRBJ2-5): NAGVMQNPRHLVRRRGQEARLRCSPMKGHSHVYWYRQLPEEGLKFMVYLQKENIIDESGMPKERFSAEFPKEGPSILRIQQVVRGDSAAYFCASSALLGTQYFGPGTRLLVL.

The CDR3 protein is CASTGGRRTLNTEAFF. In DNA form, the CDR3 reads TGTGCCAGTACAGGGGGGCGTAGAACCTTGAACACTGAAGCTTTCTTT. The V gene is TRBV19, the J gene TRBJ1-1; 7 positions match TRBD1. Trimming at V came to 7 bases and at J to 0 bases, leaving 11 bases not matched to a gene. The CDR3 is made up of 16 amino acids. Germline V gene lookup returns CDR1 LNHDA and CDR2 SQIVND (reference sequence).

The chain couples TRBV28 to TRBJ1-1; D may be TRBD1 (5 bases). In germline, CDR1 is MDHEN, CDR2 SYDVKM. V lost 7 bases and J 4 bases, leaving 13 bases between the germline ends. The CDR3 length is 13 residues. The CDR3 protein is CASNSEGVTEAFF. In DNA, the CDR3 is TGTGCCAGCAATTCGGAAGGGGTCACTGAAGCTTTCTTT. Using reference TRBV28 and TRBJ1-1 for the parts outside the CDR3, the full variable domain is DVKVTQSSRYLVKRTGEKVFLECVQDMDHENMFWYRQDPGLGLRLIYFSYDVKMKEKGDIPEGYSVSREKKERFSLILESASTNQTSMYLCASNSEGVTEAFFGQGTRLTVV.

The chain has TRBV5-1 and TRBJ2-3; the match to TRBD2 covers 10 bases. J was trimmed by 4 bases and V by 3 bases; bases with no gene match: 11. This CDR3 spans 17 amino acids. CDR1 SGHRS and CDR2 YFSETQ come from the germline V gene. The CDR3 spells CASSYLRSGREADTQYF. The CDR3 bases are TGCGCCAGCAGCTACCTTCGAAGCGGGAGGGAGGCAGATACGCAGTATTTT.

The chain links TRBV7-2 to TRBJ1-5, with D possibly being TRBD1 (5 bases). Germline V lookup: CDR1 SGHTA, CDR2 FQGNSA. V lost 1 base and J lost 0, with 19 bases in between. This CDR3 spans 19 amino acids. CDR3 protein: CASSLGSRFRVSSNQPQHF. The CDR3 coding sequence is TGTGCCAGCAGCTTAGGTAGCCGTTTCAGGGTTAGTAGCAATCAGCCCCAGCATTTT.

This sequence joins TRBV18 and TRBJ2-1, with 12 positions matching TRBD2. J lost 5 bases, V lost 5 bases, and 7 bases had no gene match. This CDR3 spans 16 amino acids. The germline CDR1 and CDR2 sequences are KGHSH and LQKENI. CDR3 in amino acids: CASSYQLAGGNNEQFF. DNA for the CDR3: TGTGCCAGCTCATACCAACTAGCGGGAGGAAACAATGAGCAGTTCTTC.

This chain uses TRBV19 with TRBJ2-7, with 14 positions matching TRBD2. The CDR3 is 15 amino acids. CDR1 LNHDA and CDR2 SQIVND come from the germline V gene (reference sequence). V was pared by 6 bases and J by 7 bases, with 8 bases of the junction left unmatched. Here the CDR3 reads CASRSTSGRVSEQYF. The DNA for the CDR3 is TGTGCCAGTAGGTCGACTAGCGGGAGGGTAAGTGAGCAGTACTTC.

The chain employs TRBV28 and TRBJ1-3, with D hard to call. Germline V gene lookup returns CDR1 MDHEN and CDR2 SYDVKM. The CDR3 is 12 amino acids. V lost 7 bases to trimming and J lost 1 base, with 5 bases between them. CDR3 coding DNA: TGTGCCAGCAAAGGTTCTGGAAACACCATATATTTT. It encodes CASKGSGNTIYF.

The CDR3 region is CASSLRSPQETQYF. For the CDR3, the DNA is TGTGCCAGCAGCTTAAGGAGCCCACAAGAGACCCAGTACTTC. V is TRBV7-9 and J is TRBJ2-5; no clear D gene. The CDR3 has 14 amino acids. CDR1 and CDR2 from the germline V gene are SEHNR and FQNEAQ (reference sequence). The germline V and J ends were trimmed by 2 bases and 2 bases, with 9 bases remaining between them.

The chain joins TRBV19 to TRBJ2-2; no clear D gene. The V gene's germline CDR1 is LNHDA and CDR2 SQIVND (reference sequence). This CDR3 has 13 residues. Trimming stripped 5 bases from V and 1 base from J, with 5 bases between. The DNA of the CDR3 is TGTGCCAGTAGTCTGCAGAACACCGGGGAGCTGTTTTTT. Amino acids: CASSLQNTGELFF. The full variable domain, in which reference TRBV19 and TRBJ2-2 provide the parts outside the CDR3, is DGGITQSPKYLFRKEGQNVTLSCEQNLNHDAMYWYRQDPGQGLRLIYYSQIVNDFQKGDIAEGYSVSREKKESFPLTVTSAQKNPTAFYLCASSLQNTGELFFGEGSRLTVL.

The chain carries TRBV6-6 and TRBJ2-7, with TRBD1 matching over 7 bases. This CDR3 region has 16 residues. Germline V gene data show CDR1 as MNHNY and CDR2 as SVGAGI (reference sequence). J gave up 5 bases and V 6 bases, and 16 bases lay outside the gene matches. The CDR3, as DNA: TGTGCCAGCAGAAAAGCATGGGACAGCTCTTCAAACGAGCAGTACTTC. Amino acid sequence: CASRKAWDSSSNEQYF.

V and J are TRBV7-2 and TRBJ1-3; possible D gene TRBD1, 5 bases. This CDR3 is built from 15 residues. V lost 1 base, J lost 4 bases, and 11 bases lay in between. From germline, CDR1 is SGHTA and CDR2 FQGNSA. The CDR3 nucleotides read TGTGCCAGCAGCTTAGGCCCAGGGTACGGAAACACCATATATTTT. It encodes CASSLGPGYGNTIYF. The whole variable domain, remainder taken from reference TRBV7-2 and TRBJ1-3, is GAGVSQSPSNKVTEKGKDVELRCDPISGHTALYWYRQSLGQGLEFLIYFQGNSAPDKSGLPSDRFSAERTGGSVSTLTIQRTQQEDSAVYLCASSLGPGYGNTIYFGEGSWLTVV.

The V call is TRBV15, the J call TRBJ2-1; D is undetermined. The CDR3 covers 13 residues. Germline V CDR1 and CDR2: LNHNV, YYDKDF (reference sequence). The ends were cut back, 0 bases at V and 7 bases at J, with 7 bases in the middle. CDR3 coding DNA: TGTGCCACCAGCAGAGATCGTGTAAATGAGCAGTTCTTC. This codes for CATSRDRVNEQFF.